The present entry profiles one T cell receptor beta chain with its context. The antigen is unknown. Profiling relied on immunoSEQ multiplex PCR, and the TCRdb table lists in-frame clones only, not all of them. The sample includes approximately 24,000 clones, around 77% of them seen just once. Germline CDR1 and CDR2: SGDLS and YYNGEE. The CDR3 loop spans 16 amino acids. V lost 4 bases, J lost 3 bases, and 10 bases stayed unmatched. This specimen belongs to a study of a mutant IDH1 vaccine in newly diagnosed glioma. Across the study: There were eight vaccinations for patients, given in weeks 1, 3, 5, 7, 11, 15, 19 and 23.

This sample's time point: week 11, during vaccination. Vaccination used 300 ug of mutant IDH1 20-mer peptide per dose, with topical imiquimod. The sequence was collected from a woman in her late teens or twenties with glioma. V gene TRBV9 combines with J gene TRBJ2-5; 9 positions match TRBD1. This specimen was PBMCs, taken from a glioma patient whose treatment included an IDH1 peptide vaccine. CDR3 nucleotide sequence: TGTGCCAGCAGCCCACGGACAGGGGCGAATGAAGAGACCCAGTACTTC. It codes for CASSPRTGANEETQYF. Filled out from reference TRBV9 and TRBJ2-5, the complete variable domain reads DSGVTQTPKHLITATGQRVTLRCSPRSGDLSVYWYQQSLDQGLQFLIQYYNGEERAKGNILERFSAQQFPDLHSELNLSSLELGDSALYFCASSPRTGANEETQYFGPGTRLLVL.